These T cell receptor beta chains were read from a single sample in a study of T cells in localized non-small cell lung cancer. Method: immunoSEQ multiplex PCR; TCRdb's copy keeps in-frame clones and lacks some. The sample holds more than 25,000 clones, around nine tenths seen once. The sequenced sample was peripheral blood, obtained before any cancer treatment. The source is a female donor over 55 with stage III squamous cell lung carcinoma. Each CDR3 is given with its conserved first and last residue.

TRBV13	TRBJ1-6	CASSLQGSDSPLHF
TRBV18	TRBJ2-7	CASSGTEYNEQYF
TRBV19	TRBJ1-2	CASSSQGIGHGYTF
TRBV4-3	TRBJ2-3	CASNQGQRATDTQYF
TRBV18	TRBJ1-2	CASSPENYGYTF
TRBV5-1	TRBJ2-5	CASSFQETQYF
TRBV10-3	TRBJ1-1	CATLRGGGTGLSFEAFF
TRBV19	TRBJ2-7	CASSKSLGAYEQYF
TRBV5-5	TRBJ2-7	CASSLREGMTYEQYF
TRBV5-6	TRBJ2-3	CASSLISGGPDTQYF
TRBV28	TRBJ1-1	CASTIQVEGGTRGTEAFF
TRBV4-3	TRBJ2-7	CASSSGLASSYEQYF
TRBV15	TRBJ2-5	CATSRTGETQYF
TRBV6-5	TRBJ1-1	CASSYRQGLRAFF
TRBV29-1	TRBJ2-7	CTPLAYEQYF
TRBV2	TRBJ2-5	CASSELDSQETQYF
TRBV5-8	TRBJ2-7	CASSLTGVPGYEQYF
TRBV5-1	TRBJ2-7	CASSPEGGPGYEQYF
TRBV29-1	TRBJ2-7	CSVRTSGNEQYF
TRBV2	TRBJ1-2	CASRRGRVGNGYTF
TRBV27	TRBJ1-3	CASSSGNTIYF
TRBV4-3	TRBJ1-1	CASSQEGVDTEAFF
TRBV9	TRBJ2-2	CASRQGGSLNTGELFF
TRBV19	TRBJ2-1	CASTQSSYNEQFF
TRBV6-1	TRBJ2-1	CASSERDRAYNEQFF
TRBV28	TRBJ2-1	CASSLPGGASGRLYNEQFF
TRBV19	TRBJ1-1	CASSFSSAATEAFF
TRBV7-2	TRBJ1-1	CASSQEGVDTEAFF
TRBV30	TRBJ1-3	CAWSPTRGNTIYF
TRBV7-2	TRBJ2-7	CASSLGLIYEQYF
TRBV14	TRBJ2-7	CASSQAPGPYYEQYF